Presented here are 22 T cell receptor beta chains from one specimen sequenced in a study of cytomegalovirus exposure and HLA in healthy donors. The PCR contained 60 Vbeta and 13 Jbeta primers. TCRdb's table, derived via immunoSEQ multiplex PCR, lists solely in-frame clones and lacks some. This sample yields 100,000 to 150,000 clones, of which around four fifths are seen a single time; under 13% belongs to the top ten. Sequencing was performed on PBMCs. Source of these receptors: a young man in good health and CMV-seropositive.

This clone has only a few counts. The rearrangement uses TRBV7-2 and TRBJ2-1, with D unclear. Trimming pared 3 bases from V and 10 bases from J, leaving 13 bases between. This CDR3 spans 13 amino acids. CDR1 SGHTA and CDR2 FQGNSA come from the germline V gene. The CDR3 loop is CASSFSYHGEQFF. The CDR3, as DNA: TGTGCCAGCAGCTTTAGCTACCACGGCGAGCAGTTCTTC.

This clone was picked up a small number of times. The chain uses TRBV28 and TRBJ2-1; TRBD1 agrees at 9 bases. The CDR3 consists of 13 residues. CDR1 and CDR2 from the germline V gene are MDHEN and SYDVKM. V was pared by 5 bases and J by 8 bases, with 4 bases of the junction left unmatched. The CDR3 is CASSGTGIYEQFF. CDR3 coding DNA: TGTGCCAGCAGTGGGACAGGGATTTATGAGCAGTTCTTC.

V and J are TRBV9 and TRBJ2-7; 11 bases match TRBD2. V shed 4 bases, J shed 6 bases, and the junction held 15 bases outside the gene matches. This CDR3 spans 17 amino acids. Looked up from germline, CDR1 is SGDLS and CDR2 is YYNGEE. CDR3 coding DNA: TGTGCCAGCAGCCCCCATCAAGGGCTAGCGGGAGGCACCGAGCAGTACTTC. Protein product: CASSPHQGLAGGTEQYF.

The chain is built from TRBV10-3 and TRBJ1-2; D is undetermined. V was clipped by 2 bases and J by 4 bases, with 11 bases between them. This CDR3 is 14 amino acids long. From germline, CDR1 is ENHRY and CDR2 SYGVKD. The CDR3 loop is CAISEEVRSYGYTF. The CDR3 region has the DNA TGTGCCATCAGTGAGGAAGTACGGAGCTATGGCTACACCTTC.

The chain recombines TRBV6-1 with TRBJ2-7, with 8 bases fitting TRBD1. The V gene's germline CDR1 is MNHNS and CDR2 SASEGT. The CDR3 is 15 amino acids. J gave up 3 bases and V 2 bases, and 6 bases lay outside the gene matches. DNA of the CDR3: TGTGCCAGCAGTGAACCCGGGACAGGTAACTACGAGCAGTACTTC. Protein: CASSEPGTGNYEQYF.

The rearrangement links TRBV7-9 to TRBJ2-4; TRBD1 might be the D (6 bases). The CDR3 sequence is 14 residues long. The germline CDR1 and CDR2 sequences are SEHNR and FQNEAQ (reference sequence). Trimming stripped 2 bases from V and 7 bases from J, with 12 bases between. The CDR3, as DNA: TGTGCCAGCAGCTTACTAGAACAGGGCAACATTCAGTACTTC. It codes for CASSLLEQGNIQYF.

The J gene is TRBJ2-3, the V gene TRBV7-9, with D possibly TRBD1 on 6 matching bases. The CDR3 totals 16 residues. From germline, CDR1 is SEHNR and CDR2 FQNEAQ (reference sequence). V gave up 5 bases and J gave up 0 bases, with 15 bases separating them. CDR3 residues: CASSPQTGASTDTQYF. The CDR3 DNA is TGTGCCAGCAGCCCCCAGACAGGAGCAAGCACAGATACGCAGTATTTT.

The V gene is TRBV4-3, the J gene TRBJ2-5, with D unclear. Per germline, CDR1 LGHNA and CDR2 YSLEER. V lost 5 bases and J lost 0, with 7 bases in between. The CDR3 extends over 13 amino acids. CDR3 protein: CASSTEYQETQYF. The CDR3 nucleotides are TGCGCCAGCAGCACAGAGTACCAAGAGACCCAGTACTTC.

This clone has only one observation. The chain couples TRBV28 to TRBJ2-7; D uncertain. The CDR3 has 11 residues. V shed 8 bases and J shed 0 bases, with 5 bases lying between them. CDR1 is MDHEN, CDR2 SYDVKM, per germline. DNA of the CDR3: TGTGCCAGCTCCAGCTCCTACGAGCAGTACTTC. This codes for CASSSSYEQYF.

About this clone itself: At one end, the junction sequence differs from germline, possibly due to a read error. The chain uses TRBV7-2 and TRBJ1-1; possible D gene TRBD1, 5 bases. The germline gives CDR1 SGHTA, CDR2 FQGNSA. This CDR3 is 13 amino acids long. The CDR3 region is CASSLATAGPPIF. The CDR3 region has the DNA TGTGCCAGCAGCTTAGCCACAGCAGGGCCCCCAATCTTT.

The V and J genes are TRBV6-5 and TRBJ1-2; the D is unclear. CDR3 size: 12 residues. Between the trimmed V and J ends, which lost 6 bases and 6 bases, there was a span of 11 bases. The germline V gene has CDR1 MNHEY and CDR2 SVGAGI. CDR3 bases: TGTGCCAGCAGCGACCGGGGAGATGGCTACACCTTC. It encodes CASSDRGDGYTF.

This clone was picked up one time. The V gene is TRBV29-1, the J gene TRBJ2-3; TRBD2 might be the D (5 bases). The V end lost 4 bases, the J end lost 7 bases, and 6 bases lay between the germline ends. CDR3 length equals 10 residues. Germline assignment: CDR1 SQVTM and CDR2 ANQGSEA. The chain's CDR3 is CSVAGNTQYF. The CDR3 DNA reads TGCAGCGTTGCCGGGAATACGCAGTATTTT.

The DNA for the CDR3 is TGTGCCAGCAGCGCGGGACAGGGGCGCAATCAGCCCCAGCATTTT. This sequence encodes CASSAGQGRNQPQHF. This chain uses TRBV9 with TRBJ1-5; 10 positions match TRBD1. Germline CDR1 SGDLS, CDR2 YYNGEE. The CDR3 length is 15 residues. With 3 bases clipped from V and 2 bases from J, the junction kept 2 bases outside the gene matches.

As for this clone: Other DNA sequences within the sample encode an identical CDR3. This chain connects TRBV5-4 to TRBJ2-1, with 7 bases fitting TRBD2. Germline CDR1 SGHNT, CDR2 YYREEE (reference sequence). Germline trimming cut 0 bases from V and 4 bases from J; bases unmatched to any gene: 4. The CDR3 length is 15 residues. Written as DNA, the CDR3 is TGTGCCAGCAGCTTGGATCGCGGGAGTTACAATGAGCAGTTCTTC. It codes for CASSLDRGSYNEQFF. Variable domain in full (rest from reference TRBV5-4 and TRBJ2-1): ETGVTQSPTHLIKTRGQQVTLRCSSQSGHNTVSWYQQALGQGPQFIFQYYREEENGRGNFPPRFSGLQFPNYSSELNVNALELDDSALYLCASSLDRGSYNEQFFGPGTRLTVL.

V and J are TRBV7-8 and TRBJ2-1; 9 bases are shared with TRBD2. The CDR3 runs 16 residues. Germline V gene data show CDR1 as SGHVS and CDR2 as FQNEAQ. V lost 5 bases, J lost 4 bases, and 9 bases stayed unmatched. This CDR3 reads CASSPLAGNPYNEQFF. CDR3 DNA sequence: TGTGCCAGCAGCCCGCTAGCGGGGAACCCTTACAATGAGCAGTTCTTC.

This clone has a handful of counts. This chain uses TRBV29-1 with TRBJ2-5; possible D gene TRBD1, 6 bases. The germline gives CDR1 SQVTM, CDR2 ANQGSEA. The CDR3 loop spans 14 amino acids. Trimming removed 1 base from V and 2 bases from J, with 11 bases in between. CDR3 loop: CSVEVGTFQETQYF. In DNA, the CDR3 is TGCAGCGTTGAAGTGGGGACATTTCAAGAGACCCAGTACTTC.

This sequence joins TRBV19 and TRBJ1-5; D is undetermined. The CDR3 contains 13 residues. V shed 4 bases and J shed 2 bases, with 6 bases lying between them. Germline-derived CDR1 and CDR2 are LNHDA and SQIVND (reference sequence). The CDR3 reads CASSTQGNQPQHF. The CDR3, as DNA: TGTGCCAGTAGTACCCAGGGCAATCAGCCCCAGCATTTT.

The chain has TRBV6-5 and TRBJ2-7; 11 bases match TRBD2. CDR1 and CDR2 (germline): MNHEY, SVGAGI. The CDR3 loop spans 15 amino acids. The junction had 2 bases not matched to a gene; V was cut back by 2 bases and J by 2 bases. CDR3 amino acids: CASSYGSGRAYEQYF. In DNA, the CDR3 is TGTGCCAGCAGTTACGGTAGCGGGAGGGCCTACGAGCAGTACTTC.

The V call is TRBV27, the J call TRBJ1-1, with D unresolved. The CDR3 consists of 13 residues. In germline, CDR1 is MNHEY, CDR2 SMNVEV (reference sequence). The V end was cut by 5 bases, the J end by 5 bases, with 12 bases between. The CDR3 DNA reads TGTGCCAGCAGTCGCGGGATCATGACTGAAGCTTTCTTT. Translated, it gives CASSRGIMTEAFF.

The rearrangement joins TRBV29-1 to TRBJ2-7; 7 bases are shared with TRBD1. CDR1 is SQVTM and CDR2 is ANQGSEA in the germline V gene. The CDR3 runs 13 residues. The ends lost 6 bases at V and 2 bases at J; junction bases unmatched: 7. CDR3 bases: TGCAGCGTGACCGGGACAGTGACCTACGAGCAGTACTTC. Its protein product is CSVTGTVTYEQYF.

The chain employs TRBV4-3 and TRBJ2-1; 10 bases line up with TRBD2. This CDR3 has 15 residues. Trimming cost V 3 bases and J 7 bases; bases outside gene matches: 6. Per the germline V gene, CDR1 is LGHNA and CDR2 is YSLEER. The DNA of the CDR3 is TGCGCCAGCAGCCACCTCACTAGCGGGATAAATGAGCAGTTCTTC. The encoded protein is CASSHLTSGINEQFF.

The chain combines TRBV10-2 with TRBJ2-1; D is unresolved. The length of the CDR3 is 13 residues. The ends were cut back, 4 bases at V and 0 bases at J, with 4 bases in the middle. Germline CDR1 reads WSHSY; CDR2 reads SAAADI. This CDR3 is CASSGSSYNEQFF. The CDR3 coding sequence is TGCGCCAGCAGTGGGAGCTCCTACAATGAGCAGTTCTTC.